The rows below give T cell receptor beta chains drawn from one sample of a study of early stage breast cancer tumors. TCRdb keeps only in-frame clones here, not all; method: immunoSEQ multiplex PCR. The table includes 50,000 to 65,000 clones, over 65% detected once. The sample consisted of blood. Receptor source: a person aged 25-39 years with breast cancer. Each CDR3 is given with its conserved first and last residue. Each record gives: CDR3 protein, CDR3 DNA, J gene, D gene, CDR3 length, V gene, clone size. A D gene is named only where the DNA matches it firmly. Clone size is given for some rows only: seen once, a few or many times, or a class if the clone is expanded.

cdr3_aa: CASSPRKEISYEQYF
cdr3_nt: TGTGCCAGCTCACCCAGAAAGGAAATCTCCTACGAGCAGTACTTC
j_call: TRBJ2-7
d_call: .
cdr3_length: 15
v_call: TRBV18
clone_size: .

cdr3_aa: CASSYSASRGAYEQYF
cdr3_nt: TGTGCCAGCAGTTACTCGGCATCAAGGGGGGCTTACGAGCAGTACTTC
j_call: TRBJ2-7
d_call: .
cdr3_length: 16
v_call: TRBV6-5
clone_size: .

cdr3_aa: CASSLEENTEAFF
cdr3_nt: TGTGCCAGCTCACTAGAGGAGAACACTGAAGCTTTCTTT
j_call: TRBJ1-1
d_call: .
cdr3_length: 13
v_call: TRBV18
clone_size: .

cdr3_aa: CASSFSQRESDTQYF
cdr3_nt: TGTGCCAGCAGCTTCAGCCAGCGGGAGTCGGATACGCAGTATTTT
j_call: TRBJ2-3
d_call: TRBD2
cdr3_length: 15
v_call: TRBV5-4
clone_size: .

cdr3_aa: CASSSRQVNYEQYF
cdr3_nt: TGTGCCAGCAGCTCGAGACAGGTAAACTACGAGCAGTACTTC
j_call: TRBJ2-7
d_call: .
cdr3_length: 14
v_call: TRBV13
clone_size: .

cdr3_aa: CASSVGGAGETQYF
cdr3_nt: TGTGCCAGCAGCGTAGGGGGAGCCGGGGAGACCCAGTACTTC
j_call: TRBJ2-5
d_call: .
cdr3_length: 14
v_call: TRBV9
clone_size: .

cdr3_aa: CASSLDLAETYNEQFF
cdr3_nt: TGTGCCAGCAGCTTGGATCTAGCGGAGACCTACAATGAGCAGTTCTTC
j_call: TRBJ2-1
d_call: TRBD2
cdr3_length: 16
v_call: TRBV5-4
clone_size: .

cdr3_aa: CASSKVGGFGEKLFF
cdr3_nt: TGTGCCAGCAGCAAAGTTGGCGGGTTCGGTGAAAAACTGTTTTTT
j_call: TRBJ1-4
d_call: .
cdr3_length: 15
v_call: TRBV21-1
clone_size: .

cdr3_aa: CAWAPDGGEWSYEQYF
cdr3_nt: TGTGCCTGGGCCCCCGACGGCGGGGAGTGGTCCTACGAGCAGTACTTC
j_call: TRBJ2-7
d_call: .
cdr3_length: 16
v_call: TRBV30
clone_size: .

cdr3_aa: CASSLATGSSYEQYF
cdr3_nt: TGCGCCAGCAGCTTGGCCACGGGGAGTAGCTACGAGCAGTACTTC
j_call: TRBJ2-7
d_call: .
cdr3_length: 15
v_call: TRBV5-1
clone_size: .

cdr3_aa: CASSLDSGYNEQFF
cdr3_nt: TGTGCCAGCAGCTTAGACAGCGGATACAATGAGCAGTTCTTC
j_call: TRBJ2-1
d_call: .
cdr3_length: 14
v_call: TRBV11-3
clone_size: .

cdr3_aa: CASSFSGRAGELFF
cdr3_nt: TGTGCCAGCAGCTTTAGCGGGAGGGCCGGGGAGCTGTTTTTT
j_call: TRBJ2-2
d_call: TRBD2
cdr3_length: 14
v_call: TRBV5-6
clone_size: .

cdr3_aa: CASSQGAFSGNTIYF
cdr3_nt: TGCGCCAGCAGCCAAGGGGCATTCTCTGGAAACACCATATATTTT
j_call: TRBJ1-3
d_call: .
cdr3_length: 15
v_call: TRBV4-3
clone_size: .

cdr3_aa: CARRLVSGSWVDEQYF
cdr3_nt: TGTGCCAGAAGATTAGTTAGCGGGAGTTGGGTTGACGAGCAGTACTTC
j_call: TRBJ2-7
d_call: TRBD2
cdr3_length: 16
v_call: TRBV9
clone_size: .

cdr3_aa: CASSSQGFSGNTIYF
cdr3_nt: TGTGCCAGCAGCTCACAGGGTTTCTCTGGAAACACCATATATTTT
j_call: TRBJ1-3
d_call: .
cdr3_length: 15
v_call: TRBV9
clone_size: once

cdr3_aa: CASSPFATNEKLFF
cdr3_nt: TGTGCCAGTAGTCCGTTCGCAACTAATGAAAAACTGTTTTTT
j_call: TRBJ1-4
d_call: .
cdr3_length: 14
v_call: TRBV19
clone_size: .

cdr3_aa: CASTRDRGYNEQFF
cdr3_nt: TGTGCCAGCACCCGGGACAGGGGATACAATGAGCAGTTCTTC
j_call: TRBJ2-1
d_call: TRBD1
cdr3_length: 14
v_call: TRBV2
clone_size: .

cdr3_aa: CASSLGGSKNIQYF
cdr3_nt: TGTGCCAGCAGCTTGGGGGGATCCAAAAACATTCAGTACTTC
j_call: TRBJ2-4
d_call: .
cdr3_length: 14
v_call: TRBV5-6
clone_size: once

cdr3_aa: CASSVTGSGNEKLFF
cdr3_nt: TGTGCCAGCAGCGTAACAGGGTCAGGTAATGAAAAACTGTTTTTT
j_call: TRBJ1-4
d_call: .
cdr3_length: 15
v_call: TRBV9
clone_size: .

cdr3_aa: CASSPRRDLNTGELFF
cdr3_nt: TGCGCCAGCAGCCCAAGGCGGGACCTGAACACCGGGGAGCTGTTTTTT
j_call: TRBJ2-2
d_call: .
cdr3_length: 16
v_call: TRBV5-1
clone_size: .

cdr3_aa: CAVGVSGTEAFF
cdr3_nt: TGTGCCGTGGGGGTCTCTGGCACTGAAGCTTTCTTT
j_call: TRBJ1-1
d_call: .
cdr3_length: 12
v_call: TRBV6-1
clone_size: .

cdr3_aa: CASGGGLALSEQYF
cdr3_nt: TGTGCCAGCGGGGGGGGACTAGCGTTAAGCGAGCAGTACTTC
j_call: TRBJ2-7
d_call: TRBD2
cdr3_length: 14
v_call: TRBV9
clone_size: .

cdr3_aa: CASSSGQGLYEQFF
cdr3_nt: TGTGCCAGCAGCTCCGGACAGGGGCTCTATGAGCAGTTCTTC
j_call: TRBJ2-1
d_call: TRBD1
cdr3_length: 14
v_call: TRBV7-7
clone_size: .

cdr3_aa: CASSLVGRELTKNIQYF
cdr3_nt: TGTGCCAGCAGCTTAGTAGGGCGGGAGTTAACCAAAAACATTCAGTACTTC
j_call: TRBJ2-4
d_call: TRBD2
cdr3_length: 17
v_call: TRBV7-9
clone_size: .